A single sample gave rise to the 20 T cell receptor beta chains below, sequenced in a study of shared clonotypes between healthy human individuals. TCRdb keeps only in-frame clones here, not all; method: immunoSEQ multiplex PCR. The sample includes roughly 2,300,000 clones, roughly 90% of them seen just once. Sequenced input: naive CD4+ T cells from PBMCs. As for subset: CD45RA+ positively selected. The receptors here all came from a man younger than 30 in good health. Some clones in this sample may be carry-over from other donors' samples.

The V call is TRBV28, the J call TRBJ1-3; no clear D. This CDR3 contains 16 residues. Germline CDR1 reads MDHEN; CDR2 reads SYDVKM. The ends were cut back, 5 bases at V and 0 bases at J, with 14 bases in the middle. CDR3 residues: CASSPPRRLSGNTIYF. The CDR3 bases are TGTGCCAGCAGTCCTCCCCGACGCCTCTCTGGAAACACCATATATTTT. The complete variable domain, with remaining parts taken from reference TRBV28 and TRBJ1-3, reads DVKVTQSSRYLVKRTGEKVFLECVQDMDHENMFWYRQDPGLGLRLIYFSYDVKMKEKGDIPEGYSVSREKKERFSLILESASTNQTSMYLCASSPPRRLSGNTIYFGEGSWLTVV.

To note about this clone: At the DNA level, this CDR3 is encoded by other sequences in the same sample as well. The chain has TRBV5-1 and TRBJ2-7; TRBD2 aligns across 11 bases. This CDR3 region has 15 residues. Germline CDR1 reads SGHRS; CDR2 reads YFSETQ. J gave up 3 bases and V 0 bases, and 2 bases lay outside the gene matches. The chain's CDR3 is CASSLELAGVYEQYF. CDR3 bases: TGCGCCAGCAGCTTGGAACTAGCGGGAGTCTACGAGCAGTACTTC.

Of note for this clone: Other DNA sequences in the same sample also yield this CDR3. The CDR3 nucleotides are TGTGCCAGCACCGAGGGGGGGTATAGCAATCAGCCCCAGCATTTT. Residues: CASTEGGYSNQPQHF. The chain carries TRBV2 and TRBJ1-5; possibly TRBD1 for D (6 bases). Trimming removed 7 bases from V and 0 bases from J, with 13 bases in between. In germline, CDR1 is SNHLY, CDR2 FYNNEI. This CDR3 has 15 amino acids.

The chain employs TRBV4-3 and TRBJ2-2; 11 bases align to TRBD2. V dropped 4 bases and J dropped 5; count of bases not matched to a gene: 3. The CDR3 covers 15 residues. Germline assignment: CDR1 LGHNA and CDR2 YSLEER. The CDR3 spells CASSRLAGRTGELFF. The CDR3, as DNA: TGCGCCAGCAGCCGACTAGCGGGGAGGACCGGGGAGCTGTTTTTT.

V usage is TRBV27 and J usage is TRBJ1-4; the D gene is possibly TRBD1 (5 bases). CDR3 length: 14 residues. The germline V gene encodes CDR1 MNHEY and CDR2 SMNVEV (reference sequence). V lost 3 bases and J lost 8, with 13 bases in between. The DNA of the CDR3 is TGTGCCAGCAGTTTGTGGCAGGGTGCGGAAAAACTGTTTTTT. Its translation is CASSLWQGAEKLFF.

This clone was observed a single time. This sequence joins TRBV7-2 and TRBJ2-1; TRBD2 agrees at 13 bases. V lost 4 bases and J lost 1; bases outside the gene matches: 4. The CDR3 extends over 17 amino acids. Germline V gene data show CDR1 as SGHTA and CDR2 as FQGNSA. The CDR3 here is CASSSGTSGVSYNEQFF. The CDR3 nucleotides are TGTGCCAGCAGCTCCGGGACTAGCGGGGTGTCCTACAATGAGCAGTTCTTC.

The V call is TRBV25-1, the J call TRBJ2-7, with TRBD1 identical over 8 bases. V lost 1 base, J lost 5 bases, and 7 bases stayed unmatched. The CDR3 has 15 amino acids. CDR1 MGHDK and CDR2 SYGVNS come from the germline V gene. The CDR3 reads CASSELQDRVHEQYF. Here the CDR3 DNA reads TGTGCCAGCAGTGAATTACAGGACAGGGTACACGAGCAGTACTTC.

V is TRBV7-9 and J is TRBJ2-6, with unresolved D. V was pared by 6 bases and J by 1 base, with 10 bases between. The CDR3 spans 15 residues. In germline, CDR1 is SEHNR, CDR2 FQNEAQ (reference sequence). The CDR3 spells CASRRGWSGANVLTF. The CDR3 coding sequence is TGTGCCAGCAGACGCGGTTGGTCTGGGGCCAACGTCCTGACTTTC.

V is TRBV11-2 and J is TRBJ2-1; D may be TRBD2 (5 bases). This CDR3 has 17 amino acids. Germline values: CDR1 SGHAT, CDR2 FQNNGV. Deletions cut 7 bases from V and 1 base from J, with 20 bases between. Here the CDR3 reads CASTRGLGIASYNEQFF. The CDR3 region has the DNA TGTGCCAGCACCCGGGGATTGGGGATAGCATCCTACAATGAGCAGTTCTTC.

The gene calls are TRBV18 and TRBJ1-1; D gene unclear. The germline CDR1 and CDR2 sequences are KGHSH and LQKENI. Trimming took 1 base from V and 11 from J, leaving 8 bases between them. The CDR3 has 11 residues. CDR3 amino acids: CASSPRDEAFF. The CDR3, as DNA: TGTGCCAGCTCACCACGAGATGAGGCTTTCTTT. Variable domain in full (rest from reference TRBV18 and TRBJ1-1): NAGVMQNPRHLVRRRGQEARLRCSPMKGHSHVYWYRQLPEEGLKFMVYLQKENIIDESGMPKERFSAEFPKEGPSILRIQQVVRGDSAAYFCASSPRDEAFFGQGTRLTVV.

V gene TRBV18 combines with J gene TRBJ2-3, with TRBD1 matching over 7 bases. Germline CDR1 KGHSH, CDR2 LQKENI. Trimming removed 1 base from V and 0 bases from J; junction bases left unmatched: 4. The CDR3 loop spans 16 amino acids. DNA of the CDR3: TGTGCCAGCTCACCACTCTTACAGGGGAGCACAGATACGCAGTATTTT. Amino acids: CASSPLLQGSTDTQYF.

This chain connects TRBV28 to TRBJ1-3, with 7 bases identical to TRBD1. V shed 9 bases and J 3 bases; nucleotides not matched to a gene: 8. The CDR3 has 14 residues. Per the germline V gene, CDR1 is MDHEN and CDR2 is SYDVKM. CDR3 nucleotide sequence: TGTGCCAGTTCGACAGGGAGTTATGGAAACACCATATATTTT. Amino acids: CASSTGSYGNTIYF.

Turning to this clone: Within the sample, other DNA sequences also encode this same CDR3. The rearrangement links TRBV28 to TRBJ1-2; 8 bases fit TRBD1. V was clipped by 5 bases and J by 4 bases; unmatched bases: 3. The CDR3 runs to 13 residues. Germline CDR1 is MDHEN and CDR2 is SYDVKM. CDR3 sequence reads: CASSLGTGYGYTF. The DNA of the CDR3 is TGTGCCAGCAGTCTCGGGACAGGCTATGGCTACACCTTC.

This rearrangement joins TRBV9 to TRBJ1-4, with 7 bases identical to TRBD1. Germline V gene sequence: CDR1 SGDLS, CDR2 YYNGEE. This CDR3 has 13 amino acids. After removal of 0 bases from V and 16 bases from J, the junction contained 9 bases not matched to a gene. This CDR3 reads CASSVGPDRDPFF. The CDR3, as DNA: TGTGCCAGCAGCGTAGGCCCAGACAGGGACCCGTTTTTT. The full variable domain, rest sourced from reference TRBV9 and TRBJ1-4, is DSGVTQTPKHLITATGQRVTLRCSPRSGDLSVYWYQQSLDQGLQFLIQYYNGEERAKGNILERFSAQQFPDLHSELNLSSLELGDSALYFCASSVGPDRDPFFGSGTQLSVL.

The chain has TRBV5-1 and TRBJ2-1; D is unresolved. Trimming pared 5 bases from V and 2 bases from J, leaving 14 bases between. The CDR3 length is 15 residues. Germline V gene data show CDR1 as SGHRS and CDR2 as YFSETQ. CDR3 protein: CASSGPAEPYNEQFF. The CDR3 nucleotides read TGCGCCAGCAGTGGCCCGGCCGAGCCCTACAATGAGCAGTTCTTC. Full variable domain (rest looked up from reference TRBV5-1 and TRBJ2-1): KAGVTQTPRYLIKTRGQQVTLSCSPISGHRSVSWYQQTPGQGLQFLFEYFSETQRNKGNFPGRFSGRQFSNSRSEMNVSTLELGDSALYLCASSGPAEPYNEQFFGPGTRLTVL.

This chain links TRBV7-7 with TRBJ2-2; D is undetermined. V was trimmed by 1 base and J by 0 bases, leaving 6 bases between them. The CDR3 has 15 amino acids. In germline, CDR1 is SSHAT, CDR2 FNYEAQ (reference sequence). CDR3 DNA: TGTGCCAGCAGCTTAGATAGGCCGAACACCGGGGAGCTGTTTTTT. Residues: CASSLDRPNTGELFF.

The V and J genes are TRBV5-4 and TRBJ2-3; 8 bases align to TRBD2. This CDR3 contains 18 residues. The V and J ends lost 4 bases and 2 bases, in that order; junction bases with no gene match: 15. Looked up from germline, CDR1 is SGHNT and CDR2 is YYREEE (reference sequence). The CDR3 bases are TGTGCCAGCAGCGAAGCATGGCTAGCGGGCTATAACACAGATACGCAGTATTTT. Protein: CASSEAWLAGYNTDTQYF.

A note on this clone: The same CDR3 is also encoded by other DNA sequences in this sample. The rearrangement joins TRBV5-1 to TRBJ2-7; 8 positions match TRBD1. Trimming at V came to 1 base and at J to 3 bases, leaving 3 bases not matched to a gene. The CDR3 has 14 residues. The germline V gene has CDR1 SGHRS and CDR2 YFSETQ. The CDR3 DNA sequence: TGCGCCAGCAGCTTGACAGGGGGAGACTACGAGCAGTACTTC. Translating gives CASSLTGGDYEQYF.

This clone appeared once. The rearrangement uses TRBV28 and TRBJ2-7; perhaps TRBD2 as D (6 bases). This CDR3 region has 13 residues. Germline CDR1 and CDR2: MDHEN and SYDVKM. Trimming shortened V by 3 bases and J by 3 bases, and 9 bases separated the two germline ends. CDR3 sequence: CASSLGGVYEQYF. The CDR3 DNA is TGTGCCAGCAGTTTGGGAGGCGTCTACGAGCAGTACTTC.

This chain uses TRBV20-1 with TRBJ1-2; no definite D call. This CDR3 spans 11 amino acids. The V end was cut by 1 base, the J end by 8 bases, with 8 bases between. Per germline, CDR1 DFQATT and CDR2 SNEGSKA (reference sequence). CDR3 sequence (DNA): TGCAGTGCTAGAGTTTTAGAAGGCTACACCTTC. Translating it yields CSARVLEGYTF.